A selection of T cell receptor beta chains follows, all from one sample in a study of blood T cell repertoires in COVID-19. Clones were read by immunoSEQ multiplex PCR, and TCRdb kept only the in-frame ones, dropping some. The profile shows 300,000 to 350,000 clones, about 90% of them singletons. Sequencing input: PBMCs or T cells enriched from blood (not recorded which). Receptor source: a woman aged 18-35 years with acute COVID-19. Each CDR3 is given with its conserved first and last residue. The order of the fields is clone size, V gene, CDR3 length, D gene, J gene, CDR3 protein, CDR3 DNA. D genes are given only for firm matches. Some rows have no size entry. The others give once, few or many, or a class for an expanded clone.

NA	TRBV7-3	13	TRBD1	TRBJ2-7	CASSPGTGYEQYF	TGTGCCAGCAGCCCCGGGACAGGCTACGAGCAGTACTTC
NA	TRBV14	14	NA	TRBJ2-4	CASSQDLGRNIQYF	TGTGCCAGCAGCCAAGATTTAGGGAGAAACATTCAGTACTTC
NA	TRBV11-2	13	NA	TRBJ1-2	CASSLPGDRSYTF	TGTGCCAGCAGCTTACCGGGGGACCGATCCTACACCTTC
NA	TRBV21-1	15	NA	TRBJ2-7	CASSKVDRTANEQYF	TGTGCCAGCAGCAAAGTGGACAGAACGGCAAACGAGCAGTACTTC
NA	TRBV19	17	TRBD2	TRBJ2-1	CATLYGPSGAYGNEQFF	TGTGCCACCCTGTATGGGCCTAGCGGGGCCTATGGGAATGAGCAGTTCTTC
few	TRBV30	12	NA	TRBJ2-7	CAWTARTYEQYF	TGTGCCTGGACTGCGCGGACCTACGAGCAGTACTTC
NA	TRBV28	18	TRBD1	TRBJ1-3	CASRAGTALTSSGNTIYF	TGTGCCAGCAGGGCCGGGACAGCGCTGACAAGCTCTGGAAACACCATATATTTT
NA	TRBV4-1	17	NA	TRBJ2-1	CASSQDPPGQSYNEQFF	TGCGCCAGCAGCCAAGATCCCCCCGGACAGTCCTACAATGAGCAGTTCTTC
NA	TRBV5-1	16	NA	TRBJ2-5	CASSLGSTVMEETQYF	TGCGCCAGCAGCTTGGGATCGACAGTCATGGAAGAGACCCAGTACTTC
NA	TRBV19	18	NA	TRBJ2-1	CASTPGGTALPRYNEQFF	TGTGCCAGTACCCCTGGGGGGACAGCCTTGCCTCGTTACAATGAGCAGTTCTTC
NA	TRBV25-1	16	TRBD2	TRBJ2-7	CASSESGGGPRNEQYF	TGTGCCAGCAGTGAATCGGGGGGAGGGCCGAGAAACGAGCAGTACTTC
NA	TRBV29-1	12	NA	TRBJ1-3	CSVGGQGNTIYF	TGCAGCGTTGGGGGACAAGGAAACACCATATATTTT
NA	TRBV6-5	12	TRBD1	TRBJ1-2	CASSTQGGGYTF	TGTGCCAGCAGTACACAGGGGGGCGGCTACACCTTC
NA	TRBV14	13	NA	TRBJ2-7	CASSHRVSYEQYF	TGTGCCAGCAGTCACCGGGTCTCCTACGAGCAGTACTTC
NA	TRBV5-6	12	TRBD1	TRBJ1-1	CASSWDRGTAFF	TGTGCCAGCAGCTGGGACAGGGGCACAGCTTTCTTT
NA	TRBV5-1	14	NA	TRBJ2-5	CASSEQGQQETQYF	TGCGCCAGCAGCGAACAGGGCCAACAAGAGACCCAGTACTTC
few	TRBV7-2	15	NA	TRBJ1-4	CASSPTFGVNEKLFF	TGTGCCAGCAGCCCCACCTTCGGGGTAAATGAAAAACTGTTTTTT
NA	TRBV2	15	NA	TRBJ2-1	CASSEERESYNEQFF	TGTGCCAGCAGTGAAGAGAGGGAGTCCTACAATGAGCAGTTCTTC
once	TRBV7-3	14	TRBD1	TRBJ1-1	CASSSGQYLGEAFF	TGTGCCAGCAGCTCGGGACAGTACTTAGGTGAAGCTTTCTTT
once	TRBV29-1	13	NA	TRBJ2-2	CSVERRVPGELFF	TGCAGCGTTGAGCGCAGGGTCCCCGGGGAGCTGTTTTTT
NA	TRBV12-5	14	NA	TRBJ1-2	CASGENGVVYGYTF	TGTGCTAGTGGGGAGAACGGGGTGGTTTATGGCTACACCTTC
few	TRBV12-5	13	NA	TRBJ2-5	CASGQGNQETQYF	TGTGCTAGTGGACAGGGCAACCAAGAGACCCAGTACTTC
NA	TRBV9	17	NA	TRBJ1-2	CASSVSNTKTPHYGYTF	TGTGCCAGCAGCGTATCCAACACTAAAACCCCCCACTATGGCTACACCTTC
NA	TRBV2	14	NA	TRBJ1-1	CASSEGSRNTEAFF	TGTGCCAGCAGTGAAGGTAGCCGAAACACTGAAGCTTTCTTT
NA	TRBV25-1	13	NA	TRBJ2-5	CASSDGVQETQYF	TGTGCCAGCAGTGACGGGGTTCAAGAGACCCAGTACTTC
NA	TRBV19	15	NA	TRBJ1-1	CASSIGDNRDTEAFF	TGTGCCAGTAGTATAGGCGACAATCGCGACACTGAAGCTTTCTTT
NA	TRBV24-1	14	NA	TRBJ2-2	CATSDGAGTGELFF	TGTGCCACCAGTGATGGGGCGGGGACCGGGGAGCTGTTTTTT